Presented here are 9 T cell receptor beta chains from one specimen sequenced in a study of radiation and T cells in renal cell carcinoma. Generated by immunoSEQ multiplex PCR, the TCRdb table keeps only in-frame clones and is missing some. This table has 130,000 to 150,000 clones, 75% to 90% appearing once. Time point defined: blood 4 weeks post-SBRT, at nephrectomy. Treatment in this sample: 15 Gy SBRT to primary tumor, nephrectomy 4 weeks later. The sample here was blood, taken from a patient whose treatment included radiotherapy and nephrectomy. The receptor source for this set is a woman aged 45-65 years with renal cell carcinoma.

The chain combines TRBV9 with TRBJ2-3; the D is unclear. V shed 0 bases and J shed 2 bases, with 7 bases lying between them. This CDR3 has 14 amino acids. The germline CDR1 and CDR2 sequences are SGDLS and YYNGEE. CDR3 sequence (DNA): TGTGCCAGCAGCGTAGGGCCAGACACAGATACGCAGTATTTT. This gives the protein CASSVGPDTDTQYF.

The chain combines TRBV6-1 with TRBJ2-7, with 11 bases matching TRBD1. In germline, CDR1 is MNHNS, CDR2 SASEGT. The CDR3 is made up of 17 amino acids. With 2 bases clipped from V and 2 bases from J, the junction kept 8 bases outside the gene matches. DNA of the CDR3: TGTGCCAGCAGTGAAATCATAGCGGGACAGGGGGCCTACGAGCAGTACTTC. Its translation: CASSEIIAGQGAYEQYF.

The chain links TRBV6-1 to TRBJ2-3, with TRBD1 as a possible D gene (5 bases). The CDR3 has 12 residues. V shed 3 bases and J shed 6 bases, with 7 bases lying between them. Germline loops: CDR1 MNHNS, CDR2 SASEGT. CDR3: CASSDRADTQYF. CDR3 coding DNA: TGTGCCAGCAGTGACAGGGCGGATACGCAGTATTTT.

The CDR3 DNA sequence: TGTGCCAGCAGCACAGGGGTTCAGCCCCAGCATTTT. Translating gives CASSTGVQPQHF. V gene TRBV27 combines with J gene TRBJ1-5; 7 positions agree with TRBD1. Germline V CDR1 and CDR2: MNHEY, SMNVEV (reference sequence). The CDR3 has 12 residues. Trimming cost V 6 bases and J 6 bases; bases outside gene matches: 2.

As concerns this clone: The sample holds other DNA sequences that translate to the same CDR3. The V and J genes are TRBV6-6 and TRBJ2-1, with D uncertain. CDR1 and CDR2 (germline): MNHNY, SVGAGI (reference sequence). V shed 2 bases and J shed 5 bases, with 4 bases lying between them. The length of the CDR3 is 12 residues. CDR3 nucleotide sequence: TGTGCCAGCAGTTACCCTAACAATGAGCAGTTCTTC. Its translation is CASSYPNNEQFF.

The chain is built from TRBV5-6 and TRBJ2-5; 9 positions match TRBD2. CDR3 length: 16 residues. V lost 0 bases to trimming and J lost 4 bases; unmatched junction nucleotides: 7. From germline, CDR1 is SGHDT and CDR2 YYEEEE. CDR3 coding DNA: TGTGCCAGCAGCTTGGCCGGTAGCGGGAGTTTAGAGACCCAGTACTTC. Protein: CASSLAGSGSLETQYF.

The genes are TRBV30 and TRBJ1-1, with D perhaps matching TRBD1 (6 bases). The length of the CDR3 is 18 residues. From germline, CDR1 is GTSNPN and CDR2 SVGIG (reference sequence). V lost 3 bases to trimming and J lost 4 bases, with 27 bases between them. The CDR3 DNA reads TGTGCCTGGAGGCTAGGGGGGGGGAGACCCCCACTGGGCACTGAAGCTTTCTTT. Residues: CAWRLGGGRPPLGTEAFF. Full variable domain (remainder filled in from reference TRBV30 and TRBJ1-1): SQTIHQWPATLVQPVGSPLSLECTVEGTSNPNLYWYRQAAGRGLQLLFYSVGIGQISSEVPQNLSASRPQDRQFILSSKKLLLSDSGFYLCAWRLGGGRPPLGTEAFFGQGTRLTVV.

The chain joins TRBV7-2 to TRBJ2-7; D ambiguous. The CDR3 consists of 14 residues. Germline V lookup: CDR1 SGHTA, CDR2 FQGNSA. Trimming stripped 2 bases from V and 0 bases from J, with 8 bases between. CDR3 loop: CASSLYGGSYEQYF. The CDR3 region has the DNA TGTGCCAGCAGCTTATACGGCGGCTCCTACGAGCAGTACTTC.

This clone came up a few times. The rearrangement uses TRBV15 and TRBJ1-5; the D gene is possibly TRBD1 (6 bases). The CDR3 length is 15 residues. V was shortened by 0 bases and J by 2 bases, with 8 bases between the two germline ends. Per germline, CDR1 LNHNV and CDR2 YYDKDF (reference sequence). The CDR3 sequence is CATSRDTGRNQPQHF. For the CDR3, the DNA is TGTGCCACCAGCAGAGATACAGGGCGCAATCAGCCCCAGCATTTT.